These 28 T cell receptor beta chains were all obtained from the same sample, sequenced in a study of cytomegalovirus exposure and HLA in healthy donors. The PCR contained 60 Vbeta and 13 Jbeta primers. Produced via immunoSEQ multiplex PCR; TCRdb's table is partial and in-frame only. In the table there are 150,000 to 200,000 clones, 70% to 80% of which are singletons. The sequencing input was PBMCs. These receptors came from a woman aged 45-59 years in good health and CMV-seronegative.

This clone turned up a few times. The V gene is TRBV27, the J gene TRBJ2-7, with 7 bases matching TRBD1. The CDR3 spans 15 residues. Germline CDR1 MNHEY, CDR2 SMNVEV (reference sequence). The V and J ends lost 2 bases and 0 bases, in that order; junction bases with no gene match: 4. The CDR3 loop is CASSLRQGDSYEQYF. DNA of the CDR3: TGTGCCAGCAGTTTAAGACAGGGAGACTCCTACGAGCAGTACTTC.

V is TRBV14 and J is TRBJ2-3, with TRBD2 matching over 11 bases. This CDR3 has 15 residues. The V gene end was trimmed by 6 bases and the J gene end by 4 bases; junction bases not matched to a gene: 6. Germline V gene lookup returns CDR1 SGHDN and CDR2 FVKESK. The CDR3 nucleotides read TGTGCCAGCAGAACAACTAGCGGGAGTCCAGATACGCAGTATTTT. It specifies CASRTTSGSPDTQYF.

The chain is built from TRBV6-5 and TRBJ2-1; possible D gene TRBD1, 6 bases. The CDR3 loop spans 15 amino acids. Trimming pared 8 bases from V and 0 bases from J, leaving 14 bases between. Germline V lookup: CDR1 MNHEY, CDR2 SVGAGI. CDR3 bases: TGTGCCAGCCTAGGGGGAATAGGCTCCTACAATGAGCAGTTCTTC. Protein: CASLGGIGSYNEQFF.

In DNA, the CDR3 is TGTGCCAGCAGTTTGCCCAGGGGCAGGTACGAGCAGTACTTC. This encodes CASSLPRGRYEQYF. The V and J genes are TRBV28 and TRBJ2-7, with D possibly being TRBD1 (6 bases). CDR3 length equals 14 residues. Germline V CDR1 and CDR2: MDHEN, SYDVKM. V was trimmed by 3 bases and J by 4 bases, leaving 13 bases between them.

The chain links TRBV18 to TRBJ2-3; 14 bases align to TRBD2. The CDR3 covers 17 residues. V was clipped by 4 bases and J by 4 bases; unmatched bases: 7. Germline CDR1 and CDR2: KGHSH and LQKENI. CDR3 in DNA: TGTGCCAGCTCACACCGGACTAGCGGGGGGCGGGCAGATACGCAGTATTTT. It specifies CASSHRTSGGRADTQYF.

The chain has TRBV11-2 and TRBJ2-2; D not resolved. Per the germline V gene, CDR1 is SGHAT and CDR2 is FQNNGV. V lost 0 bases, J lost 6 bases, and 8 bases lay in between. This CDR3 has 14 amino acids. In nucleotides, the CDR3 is TGTGCCAGCAGCTTAGATCTAATGTCCGGGGAGCTGTTTTTT. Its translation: CASSLDLMSGELFF.

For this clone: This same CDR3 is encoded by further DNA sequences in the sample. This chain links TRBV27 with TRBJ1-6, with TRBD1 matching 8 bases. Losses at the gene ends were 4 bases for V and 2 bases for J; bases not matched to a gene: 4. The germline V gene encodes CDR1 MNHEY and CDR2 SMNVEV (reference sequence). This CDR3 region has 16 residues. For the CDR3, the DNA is TGTGCCAGCAGTTCTCAGGGGGCCCCCTATAATTCACCCCTCCACTTT. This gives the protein CASSSQGAPYNSPLHF.

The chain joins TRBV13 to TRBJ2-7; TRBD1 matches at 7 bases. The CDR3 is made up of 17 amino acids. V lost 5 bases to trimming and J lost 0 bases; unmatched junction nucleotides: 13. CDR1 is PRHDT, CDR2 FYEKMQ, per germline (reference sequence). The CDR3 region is CASSTAHGQVGSYEQYF. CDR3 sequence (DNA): TGTGCCAGCAGCACTGCCCACGGACAGGTAGGCTCCTACGAGCAGTACTTC.

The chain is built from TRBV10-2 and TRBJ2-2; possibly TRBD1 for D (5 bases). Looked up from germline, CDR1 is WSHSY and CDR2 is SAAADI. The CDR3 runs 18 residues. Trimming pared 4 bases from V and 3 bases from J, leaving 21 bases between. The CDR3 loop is CASSAGQITSWYTGELFF. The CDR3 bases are TGCGCCAGCAGTGCAGGACAAATAACCTCGTGGTACACCGGGGAGCTGTTTTTT.

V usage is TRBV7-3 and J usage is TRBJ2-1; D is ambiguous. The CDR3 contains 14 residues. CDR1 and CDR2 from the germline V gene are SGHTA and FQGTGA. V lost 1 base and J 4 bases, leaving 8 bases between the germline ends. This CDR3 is CASSLSPGYNEQFF. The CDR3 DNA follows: TGTGCCAGCAGCTTAAGTCCAGGTTACAATGAGCAGTTCTTC.

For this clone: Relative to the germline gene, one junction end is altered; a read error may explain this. The CDR3 loop reads CSSSEKGVNEKLFF. The CDR3 DNA follows: TGTTCCAGCTCTGAAAAGGGGGTTAATGAAAAACTGTTTTTT. The chain carries TRBV7-9 and TRBJ1-4; D might be TRBD1 (6 bases). The CDR3 runs 14 residues. Germline V CDR1 and CDR2: SEHNR, FQNEAQ (reference sequence).

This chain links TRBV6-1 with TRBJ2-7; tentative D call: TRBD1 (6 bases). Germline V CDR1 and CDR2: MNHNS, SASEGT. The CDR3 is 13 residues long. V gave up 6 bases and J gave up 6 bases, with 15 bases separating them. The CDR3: CASSLDTGIEQYF. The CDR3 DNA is TGTGCCAGCAGCTTGGACACAGGGATCGAGCAGTACTTC.

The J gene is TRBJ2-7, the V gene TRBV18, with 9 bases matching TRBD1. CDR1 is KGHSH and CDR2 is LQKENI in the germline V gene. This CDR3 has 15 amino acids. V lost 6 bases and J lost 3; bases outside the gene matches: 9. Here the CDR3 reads CASSPGQGNYYEQYF. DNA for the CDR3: TGTGCCAGCTCTCCCGGACAGGGGAACTACTACGAGCAGTACTTC.

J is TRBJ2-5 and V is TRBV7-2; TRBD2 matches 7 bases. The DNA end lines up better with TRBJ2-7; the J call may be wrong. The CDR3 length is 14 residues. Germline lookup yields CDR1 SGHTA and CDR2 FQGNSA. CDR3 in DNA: TGTGCCAGCAGCCTCCGGGGGGTACCTAACGAGCAGTACTTC. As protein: CASSLRGVPNEQYF.

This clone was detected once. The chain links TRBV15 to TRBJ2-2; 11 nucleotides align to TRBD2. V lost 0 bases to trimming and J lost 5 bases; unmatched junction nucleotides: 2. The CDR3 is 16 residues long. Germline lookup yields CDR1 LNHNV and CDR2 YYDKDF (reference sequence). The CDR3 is CATSRELAGVTGELFF. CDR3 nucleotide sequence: TGTGCCACCAGCAGAGAACTAGCGGGAGTAACCGGGGAGCTGTTTTTT.

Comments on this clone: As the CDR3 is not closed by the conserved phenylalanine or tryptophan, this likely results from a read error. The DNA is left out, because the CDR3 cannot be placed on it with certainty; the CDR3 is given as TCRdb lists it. The CDR3 sequence is CASSLGGQGGHSPPHS. This chain links TRBV5-1 with TRBJ1-6; TRBD1 is the table's D call, not checked against the DNA. The CDR3 region is 16 residues in length, termini included. The germline V gene encodes CDR1 SGHRS and CDR2 YFSETQ.

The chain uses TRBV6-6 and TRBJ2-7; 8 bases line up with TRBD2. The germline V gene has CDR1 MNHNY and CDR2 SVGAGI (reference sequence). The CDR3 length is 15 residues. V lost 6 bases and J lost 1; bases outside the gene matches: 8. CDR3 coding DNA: TGTGCCAGCAGCCCTACTAGCGGAGCGTCCTACGAGCAGTACTTC. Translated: CASSPTSGASYEQYF.

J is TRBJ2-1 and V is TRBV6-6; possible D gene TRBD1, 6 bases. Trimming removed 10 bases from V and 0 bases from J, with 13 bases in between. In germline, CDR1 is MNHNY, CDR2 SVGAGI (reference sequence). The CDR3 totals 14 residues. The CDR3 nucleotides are TGTGCCATAGGACAGCCGAGCTCCTACAATGAGCAGTTCTTC. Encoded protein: CAIGQPSSYNEQFF.

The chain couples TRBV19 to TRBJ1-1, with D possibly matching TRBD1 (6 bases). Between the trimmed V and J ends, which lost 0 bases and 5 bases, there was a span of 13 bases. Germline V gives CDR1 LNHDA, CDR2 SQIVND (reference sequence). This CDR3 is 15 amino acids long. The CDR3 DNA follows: TGTGCCAGTAGTATAGATGGGTGGCAGGGGACTGAAGCTTTCTTT. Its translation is CASSIDGWQGTEAFF.

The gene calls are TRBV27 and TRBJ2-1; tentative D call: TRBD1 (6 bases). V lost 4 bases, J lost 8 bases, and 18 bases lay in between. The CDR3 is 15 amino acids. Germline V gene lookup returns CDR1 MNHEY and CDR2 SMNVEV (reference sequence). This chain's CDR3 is CASSYKSLSGDEQFF. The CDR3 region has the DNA TGTGCCAGCAGTTATAAGTCGCTATCAGGGGATGAGCAGTTCTTC.

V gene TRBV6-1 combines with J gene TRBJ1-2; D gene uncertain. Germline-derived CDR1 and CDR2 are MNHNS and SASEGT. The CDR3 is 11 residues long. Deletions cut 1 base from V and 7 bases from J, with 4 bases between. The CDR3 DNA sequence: TGTGCCAGCAGTGAAGACACTGGCTACACCTTC. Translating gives CASSEDTGYTF.

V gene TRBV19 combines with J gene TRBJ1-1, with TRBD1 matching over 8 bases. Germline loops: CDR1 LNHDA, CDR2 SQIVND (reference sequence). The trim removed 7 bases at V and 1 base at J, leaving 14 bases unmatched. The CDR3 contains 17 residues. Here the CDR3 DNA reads TGTGCCAGTACTCCATCCGCAGGACAGGGCGGGAACACTGAAGCTTTCTTT. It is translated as CASTPSAGQGGNTEAFF.

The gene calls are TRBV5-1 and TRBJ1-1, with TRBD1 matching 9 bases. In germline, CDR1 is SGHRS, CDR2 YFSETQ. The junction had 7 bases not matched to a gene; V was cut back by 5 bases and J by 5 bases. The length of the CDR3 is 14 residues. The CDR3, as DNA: TGCGCCAGCAGAGAGGACAGGGGAACGACTGAAGCTTTCTTT. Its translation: CASREDRGTTEAFF.

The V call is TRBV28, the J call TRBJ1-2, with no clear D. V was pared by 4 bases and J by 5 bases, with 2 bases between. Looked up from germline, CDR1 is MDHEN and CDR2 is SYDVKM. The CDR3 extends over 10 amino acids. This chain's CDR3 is CASSSYGYTF. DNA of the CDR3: TGTGCCAGCAGTTCATATGGCTACACCTTC.

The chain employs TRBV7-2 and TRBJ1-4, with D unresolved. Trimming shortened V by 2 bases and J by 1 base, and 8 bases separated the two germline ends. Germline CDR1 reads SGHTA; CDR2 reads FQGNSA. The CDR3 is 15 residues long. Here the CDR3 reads CASSLSGGTNEKLFF. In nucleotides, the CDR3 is TGTGCCAGCAGCTTATCTGGCGGAACTAATGAAAAACTGTTTTTT.

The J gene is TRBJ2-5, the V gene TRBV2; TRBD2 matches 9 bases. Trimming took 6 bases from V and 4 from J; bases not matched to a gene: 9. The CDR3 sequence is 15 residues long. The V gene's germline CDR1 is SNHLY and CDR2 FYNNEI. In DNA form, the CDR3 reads TGTGCCAGCAGGGCCGGGACTAGCTCTCGAGAGACCCAGTACTTC. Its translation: CASRAGTSSRETQYF.

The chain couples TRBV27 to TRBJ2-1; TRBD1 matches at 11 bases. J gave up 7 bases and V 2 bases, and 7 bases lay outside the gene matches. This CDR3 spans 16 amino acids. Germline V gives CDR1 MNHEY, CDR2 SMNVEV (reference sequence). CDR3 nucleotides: TGTGCCAGCAGTTTAAGGACAGGGGGCGCGCGTAATGAGCAGTTCTTC. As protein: CASSLRTGGARNEQFF.

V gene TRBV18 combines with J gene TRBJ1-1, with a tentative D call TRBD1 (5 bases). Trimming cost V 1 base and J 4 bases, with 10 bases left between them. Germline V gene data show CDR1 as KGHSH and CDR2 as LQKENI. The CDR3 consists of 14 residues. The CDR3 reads CASSPQRQLTEAFF. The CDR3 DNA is TGTGCCAGCTCACCACAAAGACAGCTCACTGAAGCTTTCTTT. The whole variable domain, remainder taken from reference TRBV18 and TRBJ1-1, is NAGVMQNPRHLVRRRGQEARLRCSPMKGHSHVYWYRQLPEEGLKFMVYLQKENIIDESGMPKERFSAEFPKEGPSILRIQQVVRGDSAAYFCASSPQRQLTEAFFGQGTRLTVV.